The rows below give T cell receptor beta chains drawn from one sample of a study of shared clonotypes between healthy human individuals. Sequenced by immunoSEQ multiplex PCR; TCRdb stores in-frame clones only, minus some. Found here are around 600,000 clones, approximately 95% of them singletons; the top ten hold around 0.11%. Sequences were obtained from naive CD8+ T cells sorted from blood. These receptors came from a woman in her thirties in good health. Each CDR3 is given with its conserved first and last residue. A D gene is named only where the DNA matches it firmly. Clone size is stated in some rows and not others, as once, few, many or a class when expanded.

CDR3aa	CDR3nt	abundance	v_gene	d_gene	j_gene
CASSLALGQPQHF	TGCGCCAGCAGCTTGGCCTTGGGGCAGCCCCAGCATTTT	NA	TRBV5-1	NA	TRBJ1-5
CASSLGLEQFF	TGCGCCAGCAGCTTGGGGCTGGAGCAGTTCTTC	NA	TRBV5-1	NA	TRBJ2-1
CASSFGPGGQPQHF	TGTGCCAGCAGTTTTGGGCCCGGAGGTCAGCCCCAGCATTTT	NA	TRBV28	NA	TRBJ1-5
CASSLLLGEQFF	TGTGCCAGCAGCTTGTTGCTAGGTGAGCAGTTCTTC	NA	TRBV5-6	NA	TRBJ2-1
CASSLSPEDYGYTF	TGTGCCAGCAGCTTAAGTCCTGAAGACTATGGCTACACCTTC	NA	TRBV7-2	NA	TRBJ1-2
CASSYGGGFTQPQHF	TGTGCCAGCAGTTACGGAGGGGGCTTTACTCAGCCCCAGCATTTT	NA	TRBV27	TRBD1	TRBJ1-5
CASSTSEKLFF	TGTGCCAGCAGCACCAGTGAAAAACTGTTTTTT	NA	TRBV7-9	NA	TRBJ1-4
CASSLDRGPGANVLTF	TGTGCCAGCAGCTTGGACAGGGGGCCTGGGGCCAACGTCCTGACTTTC	NA	TRBV11-2	TRBD1	TRBJ2-6
CASSPITGTGVGYTF	TGTGCCAGCAGCCCTATAACCGGGACAGGGGTAGGCTACACCTTC	NA	TRBV7-2	TRBD1	TRBJ1-2
CASSMEALNTGELFF	TGTGCCAGTAGTATGGAGGCCCTGAACACCGGGGAGCTGTTTTTT	NA	TRBV19	NA	TRBJ2-2
CASSSIGTPLGEQYF	TGTGCCAGCAGCTCCATAGGGACCCCCCTGGGAGAGCAGTACTTC	NA	TRBV5-4	NA	TRBJ2-7
CAISVGRQLAKNIQYF	TGTGCCATCAGTGTAGGCAGGCAGCTAGCCAAAAACATTCAGTACTTC	NA	TRBV10-3	NA	TRBJ2-4
CASRPTFSNQPQHF	TGTGCCAGCAGGCCGACATTTAGCAATCAGCCCCAGCATTTT	few	TRBV6-6	NA	TRBJ1-5
CASSASSGSPYEQYF	TGTGCCAGCAGCGCATCTAGCGGGAGTCCCTACGAGCAGTACTTC	NA	TRBV9	TRBD2	TRBJ2-7
CASSPGTGDDEYF	TGTGCCAGCAGCCCTGGGACAGGGGACGACGAGTACTTC	NA	TRBV7-9	TRBD1	TRBJ2-7
CASRPERVIYEQYF	TGTGCCAGCAGACCAGAGCGGGTGATCTACGAGCAGTACTTC	NA	TRBV28	NA	TRBJ2-7
CASSLRDTGELFF	TGCGCCAGCAGCTTGAGGGACACCGGGGAGCTGTTTTTT	NA	TRBV5-1	NA	TRBJ2-2
CATSRAPRLGSYEQYF	TGTGCCACCAGCAGAGCCCCCAGACTAGGGTCCTACGAGCAGTACTTC	NA	TRBV15	NA	TRBJ2-7
CASSADGSYEQYF	TGTGCCAGCAGTGCGGACGGCTCCTACGAGCAGTACTTC	NA	TRBV6-5	NA	TRBJ2-7
CASSRTGSNQPQHF	TGTGCCAGCTCGCGGACAGGGAGCAATCAGCCCCAGCATTTT	NA	TRBV7-9	TRBD1	TRBJ1-5
CASSSYRTGIQETQYF	TGTGCCAGCAGCTCGTACAGGACAGGGATCCAAGAGACCCAGTACTTC	NA	TRBV7-8	TRBD1	TRBJ2-5
CASSEMGLGAYEQYF	TGTGCCAGCAGTGAAATGGGACTAGGTGCCTACGAGCAGTACTTC	NA	TRBV6-1	TRBD2	TRBJ2-7
CASTEGRGNEQFF	TGTGCCAGTACGGAGGGCCGAGGCAATGAGCAGTTCTTC	NA	TRBV28	NA	TRBJ2-1
CASSPPRQGDEKLFF	TGTGCCAGCAGCCCCCCGCGACAGGGAGACGAAAAACTGTTTTTT	NA	TRBV7-9	TRBD1	TRBJ1-4
CASSTQRGNEQYF	TGTGCCAGCAGCACCCAGCGGGGAAACGAGCAGTACTTC	NA	TRBV7-8	TRBD2	TRBJ2-7
CASSPRPGGPYNEQFF	TGCGCCAGCAGCCCTCGACCAGGAGGACCCTACAATGAGCAGTTCTTC	NA	TRBV4-1	NA	TRBJ2-1
CASSYATYEQYF	TGTGCCAGCAGTTACGCTACCTACGAGCAGTACTTC	NA	TRBV28	NA	TRBJ2-7
CASSLSDRWNYEQYF	TGTGCCAGCAGTTTATCCGACAGGTGGAACTACGAGCAGTACTTC	NA	TRBV28	NA	TRBJ2-7
CASSRPRDAPPGNTEAFF	TGTGCCAGCAGCCGGCCCCGGGACGCACCTCCAGGGAACACTGAAGCTTTCTTT	NA	TRBV5-4	NA	TRBJ1-1
CASSSKREGHNEQFF	TGTGCCAGCAGCTCCAAGCGGGAGGGACACAATGAGCAGTTCTTC	NA	TRBV5-4	TRBD2	TRBJ2-1
CASSPLGDYEQYF	TGTGCCAGCAGCCCCCTCGGGGACTACGAGCAGTACTTC	NA	TRBV13	NA	TRBJ2-7
CASSYLAGNQPQHF	TGTGCCAGCAGTTACTTGGCTGGCAATCAGCCCCAGCATTTT	NA	TRBV6-5	NA	TRBJ1-5
CASSPSTSYIEQYF	TGTGCCAGCAGCCCCTCCACTTCCTACATCGAGCAGTACTTC	NA	TRBV11-3	NA	TRBJ2-7
CASSLGALYEQYF	TGTGCCAGCAGTTTGGGGGCCCTTTACGAGCAGTACTTC	NA	TRBV5-4	NA	TRBJ2-7
CASSFFLAGFWGEQYF	TGTGCCAGCAGTTTTTTCCTAGCGGGCTTCTGGGGCGAGCAGTACTTC	NA	TRBV28	TRBD2	TRBJ2-7
CASSYTAGTAFYEQYF	TGCGCCAGCAGTTATACGGCCGGGACAGCTTTCTACGAGCAGTACTTC	NA	TRBV10-1	TRBD1	TRBJ2-7
CASSYTSGSSYEQYF	TGTGCCAGCAGCTACACTAGCGGGAGCTCCTACGAGCAGTACTTC	once	TRBV7-8	TRBD2	TRBJ2-7
CASSAVTGRRVGQYF	TGTGCCAGCAGCGCTGTTACAGGGCGTCGCGTGGGGCAGTACTTC	NA	TRBV13	NA	TRBJ2-7
CASSVAHDSRSNYGYTF	TGTGCCAGCAGTGTCGCTCACGACAGCCGATCTAACTATGGCTACACCTTC	NA	TRBV6-4	NA	TRBJ1-2
CASSLKGFSEAFF	TGTGCCAGCAGCTTGAAGGGGTTCAGTGAAGCTTTCTTT	NA	TRBV5-5	NA	TRBJ1-1
CASRLLAGGRYEQYF	TGTGCCAGTAGATTACTAGCGGGAGGTCGGTACGAGCAGTACTTC	NA	TRBV19	TRBD2	TRBJ2-7
CAWSVIGYREGYNEQFF	TGTGCCTGGAGTGTCATAGGGTATCGGGAGGGCTACAATGAGCAGTTCTTC	once	TRBV30	TRBD2	TRBJ2-1
CASSSPSGTDEKLFF	TGTGCCAGCAGCTCTCCCTCCGGGACAGATGAAAAACTGTTTTTT	few	TRBV9	TRBD1	TRBJ1-4
CATSPGFAFRESNTGELFF	TGTGCCACCAGCCCGGGATTCGCTTTTAGGGAGTCGAACACCGGGGAGCTGTTTTTT	NA	TRBV15	NA	TRBJ2-2
CACGAGTSSYEQYF	TGTGCCTGCGGGGCAGGGACGAGCTCCTACGAGCAGTACTTC	NA	TRBV27	NA	TRBJ2-7
CASSQRLALRVDTQYF	TGCGCCAGCAGCCAGCGACTAGCGTTGAGGGTAGATACGCAGTATTTT	NA	TRBV4-1	TRBD2	TRBJ2-3
CSVVSYLGTDTQYF	TGCAGCGTTGTATCCTACCTGGGCACAGATACGCAGTATTTT	NA	TRBV29-1	NA	TRBJ2-3
CASSLTSGGYNEQFF	TGCGCCAGCAGCTTGACTAGCGGGGGCTACAATGAGCAGTTCTTC	NA	TRBV5-1	TRBD2	TRBJ2-1
CASSEAARSSYNEQFF	TGCGCCAGCAGCGAGGCCGCCAGGAGCTCCTACAATGAGCAGTTCTTC	NA	TRBV4-1	NA	TRBJ2-1
CASSTSYGDTIYF	TGTGCCAGCAGCACAAGTTATGGGGACACCATATATTTT	NA	TRBV5-6	NA	TRBJ1-3
CASSPNTSGNTIYF	TGTGCCAGCAGCCCGAACACCTCTGGAAACACCATATATTTT	NA	TRBV9	NA	TRBJ1-3
CSVGAVREQYF	TGCAGCGTCGGGGCCGTTCGGGAGCAGTACTTC	few	TRBV29-1	NA	TRBJ2-7
CASSVAGAGTGELFF	TGTGCCAGCAGCGTAGCCGGAGCAGGCACCGGGGAGCTGTTTTTT	NA	TRBV9	NA	TRBJ2-2
CASSDLRQGGGNQPQHF	TGTGCCAGCAGTGATCTACGGCAGGGCGGAGGGAATCAGCCCCAGCATTTT	NA	TRBV2	NA	TRBJ1-5
CASTTRSYNEQFF	TGTGCCAGCACTACGCGTTCCTACAATGAGCAGTTCTTC	NA	TRBV2	NA	TRBJ2-1
CSVGPKHRGFTGELFF	TGCAGCGTCGGCCCGAAGCACAGGGGCTTCACCGGGGAGCTGTTTTTT	NA	TRBV29-1	TRBD1	TRBJ2-2
CASLTSGRSNEQFF	TGTGCCAGCCTTACTAGCGGGAGAAGTAATGAGCAGTTCTTC	NA	TRBV2	TRBD2	TRBJ2-1
CSVERGEGTGKETQYF	TGCAGCGTTGAAAGGGGGGAAGGGACCGGAAAAGAGACCCAGTACTTC	NA	TRBV29-1	NA	TRBJ2-5
CATAGENGSNQPQHF	TGTGCCACCGCAGGGGAAAATGGTAGCAATCAGCCCCAGCATTTT	NA	TRBV7-8	NA	TRBJ1-5
CAWGVGSGTDTQYF	TGTGCCTGGGGGGTTGGGAGTGGCACAGATACGCAGTATTTT	NA	TRBV30	NA	TRBJ2-3